These 5 T cell receptor beta chains originate from one sample sequenced in a study of vaccination and CD4 T cells after COVID-19. The treatment is: approximately nine-day PBMC culture with coronavirus spike peptide pools or control peptides (ViraFEST assay). These receptors' antigens are unknown. An Oncomine TCR Beta short-read assay was used to sequence the DNA from cultured CD4+ T cells. TCRdb re-derived calls from the PCR reads in MiXCR, one entry per CDR3 protein. The repertoire holds some 14,000 distinct CDR3 sequences, with roughly 37% as singletons. Sequenced: CD4+ T cells from blood, cultured in vitro. These receptors were taken from a human donor who had recovered from COVID-19.

Comment on this clonotype: Just one base apart from a much larger clone, this may be a read error. The chain couples TRBV20-1 to TRBJ2-4; the match to TRBD2 covers 10 bases. CDR1 is DFQATT, CDR2 SNEGSKA, per germline (reference sequence). With 4 bases clipped from V and 11 bases from J, the junction kept 14 bases outside the gene matches. This CDR3 has 15 residues. The CDR3 region is CSATGALAGAIFQYF. The CDR3 nucleotides read TGCAGTGCTACGGGGGCCCTAGCGGGAGCGATCTTTCAGTACTTC.

This sequence joins TRBV2 and TRBJ2-7; 9 bases match TRBD2. The CDR3 runs to 16 residues. CDR1 and CDR2 (germline): SNHLY, FYNNEI. V gave up 7 bases and J gave up 1 base; unmatched junction bases: 11. CDR3 DNA sequence: TGTGCCAGCACCGCGGAGACTAGCGGTTTTTCCTACGAGCAGTACTTC. Its protein is CASTAETSGFSYEQYF.

The DNA for the CDR3 is TGTGCCAGTACGGGGGCCGGCGTGAACACTGAAGCTTTCTTT. Translated, it gives CASTGAGVNTEAFF. The gene calls are TRBV19 and TRBJ1-1; D is possibly TRBD1 (6 bases). With 7 bases removed from V and 0 bases from J, the gap between germline ends came to 12 bases. CDR1 is LNHDA and CDR2 is SQIVND in the germline V gene (reference sequence). This CDR3 region has 14 residues.

The chain uses TRBV27 and TRBJ2-2; 10 nucleotides agree with TRBD2. The CDR3 covers 21 residues. Germline CDR1 is MNHEY and CDR2 is SMNVEV (reference sequence). The J segment lost 4 bases and the V segment lost 5 bases, leaving 22 bases of the junction unmatched. CDR3 residues: CASSPDPAWLAGAGGTGELFF. DNA of the CDR3: TGTGCCAGCAGTCCTGACCCGGCCTGGCTAGCGGGAGCCGGGGGCACCGGGGAGCTGTTTTTT.

The rearrangement joins TRBV20-1 to TRBJ1-5; the D gene is possibly TRBD1 (5 bases). This CDR3 comprises 16 residues. Per the germline V gene, CDR1 is DFQATT and CDR2 is SNEGSKA (reference sequence). V was clipped by 0 bases and J by 1 base, with 13 bases between them. CDR3: CSARDLREGSNQPQHF. CDR3 in DNA: TGCAGTGCTAGAGATTTAAGGGAGGGGAGCAATCAGCCCCAGCATTTT.